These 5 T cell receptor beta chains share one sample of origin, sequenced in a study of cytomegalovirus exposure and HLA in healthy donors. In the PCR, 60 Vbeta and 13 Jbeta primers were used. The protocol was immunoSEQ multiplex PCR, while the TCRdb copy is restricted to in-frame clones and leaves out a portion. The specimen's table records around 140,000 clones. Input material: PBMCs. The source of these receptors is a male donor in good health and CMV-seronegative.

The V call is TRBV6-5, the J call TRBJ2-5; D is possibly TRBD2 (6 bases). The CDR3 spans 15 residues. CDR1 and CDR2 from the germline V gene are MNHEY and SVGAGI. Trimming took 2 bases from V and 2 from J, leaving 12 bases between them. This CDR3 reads CASSYRFGGQETQYF. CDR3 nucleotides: TGTGCCAGCAGTTACCGGTTTGGGGGGCAAGAGACCCAGTACTTC.

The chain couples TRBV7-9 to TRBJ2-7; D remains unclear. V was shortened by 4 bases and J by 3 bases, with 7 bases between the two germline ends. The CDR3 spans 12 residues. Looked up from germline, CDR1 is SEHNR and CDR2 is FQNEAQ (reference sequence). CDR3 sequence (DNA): TGTGCCAGCAGCTCTACCCGCTACGAGCAGTACTTC. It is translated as CASSSTRYEQYF. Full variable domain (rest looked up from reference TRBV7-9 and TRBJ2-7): DTGVSQNPRHKITKRGQNVTFRCDPISEHNRLYWYRQTLGQGPEFLTYFQNEAQLEKSRLLSDRFSAERPKGSFSTLEIQRTEQGDSAMYLCASSSTRYEQYFGPGTRLTVT.

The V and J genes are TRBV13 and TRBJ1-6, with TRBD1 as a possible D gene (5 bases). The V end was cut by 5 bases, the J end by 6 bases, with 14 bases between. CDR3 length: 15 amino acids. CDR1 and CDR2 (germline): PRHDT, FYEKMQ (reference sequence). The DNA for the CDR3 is TGTGCCAGCAGCATCGGGACTGCCCTTAATTCACCCCTCCACTTT. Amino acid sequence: CASSIGTALNSPLHF. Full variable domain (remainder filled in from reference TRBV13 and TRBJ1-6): AAGVIQSPRHLIKEKRETATLKCYPIPRHDTVYWYQQGPGQDPQFLISFYEKMQSDKGSIPDRFSAQQFSDYHSELNMSSLELGDSALYFCASSIGTALNSPLHFGNGTRLTVT.

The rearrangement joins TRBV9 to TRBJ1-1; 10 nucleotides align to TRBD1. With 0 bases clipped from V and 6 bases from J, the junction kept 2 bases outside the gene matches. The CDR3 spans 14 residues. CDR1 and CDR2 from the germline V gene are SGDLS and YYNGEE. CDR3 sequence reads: CASSVVGQGAEAFF. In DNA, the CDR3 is TGTGCCAGCAGCGTAGTAGGACAGGGGGCTGAAGCTTTCTTT.

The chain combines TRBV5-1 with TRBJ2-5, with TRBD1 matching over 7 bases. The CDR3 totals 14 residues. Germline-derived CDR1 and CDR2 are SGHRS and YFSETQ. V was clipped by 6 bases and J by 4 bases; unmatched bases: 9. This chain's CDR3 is CASTRTGEGETQYF. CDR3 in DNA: TGCGCCAGCACCCGAACAGGGGAAGGAGAGACCCAGTACTTC.